This passage covers 9 T cell receptor beta chains from one sample sequenced in a study of T-cell reconstitution after alpha-beta-depleted transplantation in children. This sample's TCRbeta library carried unique molecular identifier barcodes. MiXCR, run by TCRdb on the PCR reads, gives a single entry per CDR3 protein. The table records more than 450,000 distinct CDR3 sequences, approximately 20% of them present only once. Sequenced here: PBMCs from the stem cell graft donor, sampled from the stem cell graft. These TCRs come from a human donor who donated a stem cell graft to a child with acute lymphoblastic leukemia.

This clonotype appeared a few times. The chain employs TRBV5-1 and TRBJ2-1, with a possible D match to TRBD1 (6 bases). CDR1 is SGHRS, CDR2 YFSETQ, per germline. The CDR3 has 17 residues. V lost 4 bases to trimming and J lost 4 bases, with 21 bases between them. CDR3 sequence reads: CASSPSSAGGKYNEQFF. CDR3 coding DNA: TGCGCCAGCAGCCCCTCGAGCGCTGGGGGCAAGTACAATGAGCAGTTCTTC.

This clonotype was seen a few times. The chain combines TRBV5-1 with TRBJ2-2; D possibly corresponds to TRBD1 (9 bases). The CDR3 sequence is 19 residues long. V was trimmed by 1 base and J by 4 bases, leaving 23 bases between them. CDR1 and CDR2 (germline): SGHRS, YFSETQ. The CDR3 is CASSLNRGPEREPTGELFF. DNA of the CDR3: TGCGCCAGCAGCTTGAACAGGGGGCCAGAGCGGGAGCCCACCGGGGAGCTGTTTTTT.

The chain carries TRBV6-1 and TRBJ2-7, with D possibly being TRBD1 (6 bases). The germline V and J ends were trimmed by 10 bases and 2 bases, with 21 bases remaining between them. The CDR3 is 15 residues long. CDR1 is MNHNS and CDR2 is SASEGT in the germline V gene. CDR3 bases: TGTGCCACCGCAAGTAACAGGGCACCCACCTACGAGCAGTACTTC. Its translation: CATASNRAPTYEQYF.

V gene TRBV5-1 combines with J gene TRBJ1-2; the D gene is possibly TRBD1 (5 bases). Per the germline V gene, CDR1 is SGHRS and CDR2 is YFSETQ. The CDR3 loop spans 13 amino acids. V was clipped by 4 bases and J by 2 bases, with 9 bases between them. The CDR3 coding sequence is TGCGCCAGCAGCGGGACTGAGAACTATGGCTACACCTTC. Translated, it gives CASSGTENYGYTF. Full variable domain (outside the CDR3, taken from reference TRBV5-1 and TRBJ1-2): KAGVTQTPRYLIKTRGQQVTLSCSPISGHRSVSWYQQTPGQGLQFLFEYFSETQRNKGNFPGRFSGRQFSNSRSEMNVSTLELGDSALYLCASSGTENYGYTFGSGTRLTVV.

The chain is built from TRBV2 and TRBJ2-5; D is perhaps TRBD1 (5 bases). With 8 bases removed from V and 5 bases from J, the gap between germline ends came to 9 bases. Germline V gene sequence: CDR1 SNHLY, CDR2 FYNNEI. The length of the CDR3 is 11 residues. The CDR3 DNA is TGTGCCAGCGCACAGGTGGAGACCCAGTACTTC. Amino acids: CASAQVETQYF.

This clonotype appeared a few times. The chain couples TRBV5-1 to TRBJ2-5, with D unresolved. The CDR3 is 14 residues long. V shed 1 base and J shed 5 bases, with 12 bases lying between them. Germline V lookup: CDR1 SGHRS, CDR2 YFSETQ. CDR3 bases: TGCGCCAGCAGCTTGACCCCTACGGAGGAGACCCAGTACTTC. As protein: CASSLTPTEETQYF.

The genes are TRBV12-3 or TRBV12-4 and TRBJ2-2; 7 bases are a match to TRBD2. J gave up 4 bases and V 5 bases, and 10 bases lay outside the gene matches. CDR3 length equals 16 residues. Written as DNA, the CDR3 is TGTGCCAGCAGTAGAAACCTTGGGACTACCACCGGGGAGCTGTTTTTT. It translates to CASSRNLGTTTGELFF.

The gene calls are TRBV18 and TRBJ1-1; D not certain. Germline assignment: CDR1 KGHSH and CDR2 LQKENI. The CDR3 covers 14 residues. Between the trimmed V and J ends, which lost 1 base and 2 bases, there was a span of 8 bases. DNA of the CDR3: TGTGCCAGCTCACCACTCCAGGAAAACACTGAAGCTTTCTTT. Amino acids: CASSPLQENTEAFF.

The V and J genes are TRBV6-5 and TRBJ2-7; D is ambiguous. In germline, CDR1 is MNHEY, CDR2 SVGAGI. The CDR3 covers 13 residues. V gave up 0 bases and J gave up 7 bases, with 10 bases separating them. The CDR3 is CASSYSMRSEQYF. CDR3 nucleotides: TGTGCCAGCAGTTACTCTATGAGAAGTGAGCAGTACTTC.